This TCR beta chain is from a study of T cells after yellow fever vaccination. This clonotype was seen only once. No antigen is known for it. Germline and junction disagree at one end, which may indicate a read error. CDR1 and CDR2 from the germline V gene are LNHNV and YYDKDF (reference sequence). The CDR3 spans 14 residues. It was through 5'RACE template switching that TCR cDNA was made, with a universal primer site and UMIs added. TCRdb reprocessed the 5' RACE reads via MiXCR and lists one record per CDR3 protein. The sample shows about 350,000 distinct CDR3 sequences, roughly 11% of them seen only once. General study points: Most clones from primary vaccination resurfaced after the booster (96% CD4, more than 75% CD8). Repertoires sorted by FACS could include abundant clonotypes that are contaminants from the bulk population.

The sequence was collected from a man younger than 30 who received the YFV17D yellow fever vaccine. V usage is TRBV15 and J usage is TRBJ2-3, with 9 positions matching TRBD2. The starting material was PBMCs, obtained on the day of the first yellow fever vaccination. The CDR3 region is CATSGGGAADTPYF. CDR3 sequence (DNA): TGTGCCACCAGCGGCGGGGGGGCCGCAGATACGCCGTATTTT.